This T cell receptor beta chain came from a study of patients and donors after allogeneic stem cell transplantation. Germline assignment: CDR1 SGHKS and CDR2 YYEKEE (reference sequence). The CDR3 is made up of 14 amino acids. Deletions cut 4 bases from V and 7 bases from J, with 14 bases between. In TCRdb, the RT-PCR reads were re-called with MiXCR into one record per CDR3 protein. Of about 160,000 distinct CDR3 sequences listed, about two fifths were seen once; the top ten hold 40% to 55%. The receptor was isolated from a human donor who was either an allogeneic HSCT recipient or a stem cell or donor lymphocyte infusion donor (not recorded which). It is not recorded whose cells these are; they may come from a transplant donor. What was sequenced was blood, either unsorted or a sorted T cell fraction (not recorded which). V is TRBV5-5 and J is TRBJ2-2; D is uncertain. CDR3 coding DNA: TGTGCCAGCAGCCCCTCCCCGCTCGGCGGGGAGCTGTTTTTT. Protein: CASSPSPLGGELFF.